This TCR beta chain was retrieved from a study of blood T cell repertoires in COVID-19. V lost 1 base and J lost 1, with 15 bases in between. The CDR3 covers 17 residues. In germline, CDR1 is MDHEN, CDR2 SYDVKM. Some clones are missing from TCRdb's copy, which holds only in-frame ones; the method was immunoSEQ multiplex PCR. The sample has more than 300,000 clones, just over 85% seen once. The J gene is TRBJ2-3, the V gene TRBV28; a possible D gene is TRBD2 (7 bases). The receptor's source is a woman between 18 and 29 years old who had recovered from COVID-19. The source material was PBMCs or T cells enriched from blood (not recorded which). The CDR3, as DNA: TGTGCCAGCAGTTTATATGGGGGGGCAACCCGCACAGATACGCAGTATTTT. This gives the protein CASSLYGGATRTDTQYF.